The rows below give T cell receptor beta chains drawn from one sample of a study of blood T cell repertoires in COVID-19. Produced via immunoSEQ multiplex PCR; TCRdb's table is partial and in-frame only. The sample lists about 35,000 clones; roughly four fifths were seen once. The sequencing sample was made of peripheral blood. Receptor source: a human donor in a cohort sampled during active or convalescent COVID-19. The donor label of this sample is uncertain. Both conserved end residues are part of each CDR3.

>TRBJ2-3|TRBV9
CASSVQRITDTQYF
>TRBJ2-3|TRBV6-5
CASSSPGASTDTQYF
>TRBJ2-5|TRBV5-1
CANHLAAGAAEQETQYF
>TRBJ2-1|TRBV28
CASSSAGNSYNEQFF
>TRBJ2-5|TRBV24-1
CATSDWGRETQYF
>TRBJ2-5|TRBV7-8
CASSLVGGGMAGETQYF
>TRBJ2-1|TRBV7-2
CASSLALAGEQFF
>TRBJ2-7|TRBV7-2
CASSLGTSGRTVSYEQYF
>TRBJ2-1|TRBV7-6
CATGTSSYNEQFF
>TRBJ2-1|TRBV9
CASSPGGSGSNEQFF
>TRBJ2-1|TRBV9
CASSESQGAVNEQFF
>TRBJ1-1|TRBV7-2
CASSLDRGGTEAFF
>TRBJ1-6|TRBV27
CASSDRQSSYNSPLHF
>TRBJ2-2|TRBV4-2
CASRATSGRFTGELFF
>TRBJ1-2|TRBV6-5
CASRTGTGRYGYTF
>TRBJ2-1|TRBV6-5
CASSYRRESYEQFF
>TRBJ1-1|TRBV5-4
CASSLGRAAEAFF
>TRBJ2-7|TRBV19
CASSKRDSYEQYF
>TRBJ2-7|TRBV7-8
CASSLEGVTGSYEQYF
>TRBJ2-2|TRBV19
CASSISRSMTTGELFF
>TRBJ2-1|TRBV29-1
CSVEDKGDEQFF
>TRBJ2-6|TRBV24-1
CATSEAGANVLTF
>TRBJ2-3|TRBV11-2
CASSLDSLFVRQYF
>TRBJ1-2|TRBV5-1
CASSPRQKDGYTF